Listed below are T cell receptor beta chains from one sample, sequenced in a study of T-cell reconstitution after alpha-beta-depleted transplantation in children. MiXCR, applied by TCRdb to the PCR reads, yields one record per CDR3 protein. The table shows about 540,000 distinct CDR3 sequences, with around 18% occurring only once. Sequences were derived from PBMCs from the stem cell graft donor, sampled from the stem cell graft. The receptors here all came from a human donor who donated a stem cell graft to a child with acute lymphoblastic leukemia. Both conserved end residues are part of each CDR3. The order of the fields is CDR3 protein, CDR3 DNA, D gene, clone size, J gene, CDR3 length, V gene. A D gene is named only where the DNA matches it firmly. Where a row states a size, it is once, few, many or the class of an expanded clone; other rows omit it.

CDR3aa: CASSLRYSRSSGELFF
CDR3nt: TGTGCCAGCAGCTTACGGTACTCCCGGTCGTCCGGGGAGCTGTTTTTT
d_gene: NA
abundance: few
j_gene: TRBJ2-2
len: 16
v_gene: TRBV7-2

CDR3aa: CASSPGGPYNSPLHF
CDR3nt: TGTGCCAGCAGCCCGGGGGGCCCGTATAATTCACCCCTCCACTTT
d_gene: NA
abundance: NA
j_gene: TRBJ1-6
len: 15
v_gene: TRBV7-3

CDR3aa: CATSRVNSDTQYF
CDR3nt: TGTGCCACCAGCAGAGTCAACTCAGATACGCAGTATTTT
d_gene: NA
abundance: NA
j_gene: TRBJ2-3
len: 13
v_gene: TRBV15

CDR3aa: CAWSGDWFGTQYF
CDR3nt: TGTGCCTGGAGTGGGGACTGGTTTGGGACCCAGTACTTC
d_gene: NA
abundance: few
j_gene: TRBJ2-5
len: 13
v_gene: TRBV30

CDR3aa: CASSFPDTQYF
CDR3nt: TGTGCCAGCAGCTTCCCAGATACGCAGTATTTT
d_gene: NA
abundance: many
j_gene: TRBJ2-3
len: 11
v_gene: TRBV11-2

CDR3aa: CASSIGQGDEQFF
CDR3nt: TGTGCCAGTAGTATCGGACAAGGGGATGAGCAGTTCTTC
d_gene: NA
abundance: few
j_gene: TRBJ2-1
len: 13
v_gene: TRBV19

CDR3aa: CASSTGQSYGYTF
CDR3nt: TGTGCCAGCAGCACGGGACAGTCCTATGGCTACACCTTC
d_gene: TRBD1
abundance: NA
j_gene: TRBJ1-2
len: 13
v_gene: TRBV7-3

CDR3aa: CASSFPGANYNEQFF
CDR3nt: TGTGCCAGCAGCTTTCCGGGGGCGAACTACAATGAGCAGTTCTTC
d_gene: NA
abundance: NA
j_gene: TRBJ2-1
len: 15
v_gene: TRBV5-4

CDR3aa: CASSQDFLGLAGLSTDTQYF
CDR3nt: TGCGCCAGCAGCCAAGATTTCCTCGGACTAGCGGGACTAAGCACAGATACGCAGTATTTT
d_gene: TRBD2
abundance: few
j_gene: TRBJ2-3
len: 20
v_gene: TRBV4-1

CDR3aa: CASSSRLAGGPSGANVLTF
CDR3nt: TGTGCCAGCAGTTCTAGACTAGCGGGAGGGCCCTCTGGGGCCAACGTCCTGACTTTC
d_gene: TRBD2
abundance: NA
j_gene: TRBJ2-6
len: 19
v_gene: TRBV27

CDR3aa: CASSLRDIYEQYF
CDR3nt: TGTGCCAGCAGTTTACGGGACATCTACGAGCAGTACTTC
d_gene: NA
abundance: NA
j_gene: TRBJ2-7
len: 13
v_gene: TRBV12-3/TRBV12-4

CDR3aa: CASSLRTSNHNEQFF
CDR3nt: TGTGCCAGCAGCCTACGGACTAGCAACCACAATGAGCAGTTCTTC
d_gene: TRBD2
abundance: few
j_gene: TRBJ2-1
len: 15
v_gene: TRBV7-9

CDR3aa: CATSDFGVSYNEQFF
CDR3nt: TGTGCCACCAGTGATTTTGGCGTTTCCTACAATGAGCAGTTCTTC
d_gene: NA
abundance: few
j_gene: TRBJ2-1
len: 15
v_gene: TRBV24-1

CDR3aa: CASTPFYGNTGELFF
CDR3nt: TGTGCCAGCACCCCCTTTTATGGGAACACCGGGGAGCTGTTTTTT
d_gene: NA
abundance: few
j_gene: TRBJ2-2
len: 15
v_gene: TRBV27

CDR3aa: CASSPGQTGFSPLHF
CDR3nt: TGTGCCAGCTCACCTGGGCAGACTGGCTTTTCACCCCTCCACTTT
d_gene: NA
abundance: few
j_gene: TRBJ1-6
len: 15
v_gene: TRBV18

CDR3aa: CSAAALGLTDTQYF
CDR3nt: TGCAGCGCGGCCGCCTTGGGCCTCACAGATACGCAGTATTTT
d_gene: NA
abundance: NA
j_gene: TRBJ2-3
len: 14
v_gene: TRBV29-1

CDR3aa: CSARDGGAGVTGEQFF
CDR3nt: TGCAGTGCTAGAGATGGTGGTGCGGGAGTAACCGGTGAGCAGTTCTTC
d_gene: TRBD2
abundance: NA
j_gene: TRBJ2-1
len: 16
v_gene: TRBV20-1

CDR3aa: CASSHEGRSNTEAFF
CDR3nt: TGCGCCAGCAGCCATGAGGGCAGAAGTAACACTGAAGCTTTCTTT
d_gene: NA
abundance: NA
j_gene: TRBJ1-1
len: 15
v_gene: TRBV4-1

CDR3aa: CASSTHSLTIYNEQFF
CDR3nt: TGTGCCAGCAGCACCCACAGCCTTACTATTTACAATGAGCAGTTCTTC
d_gene: NA
abundance: NA
j_gene: TRBJ2-1
len: 16
v_gene: TRBV11-2

CDR3aa: CASSASRTSNTEAFF
CDR3nt: TGTGCCAGCAGCGCCTCCCGGACATCGAACACTGAAGCTTTCTTT
d_gene: NA
abundance: NA
j_gene: TRBJ1-1
len: 15
v_gene: TRBV9

CDR3aa: CASSSRRGQGFYEQYF
CDR3nt: TGTGCCAGCAGTTCCCGCCGGGGACAGGGATTCTACGAGCAGTACTTC
d_gene: TRBD1
abundance: NA
j_gene: TRBJ2-7
len: 16
v_gene: TRBV13

CDR3aa: CASSKLSTDTQYF
CDR3nt: TGTGCCAGCAGCAAGCTTAGCACAGATACGCAGTATTTT
d_gene: NA
abundance: few
j_gene: TRBJ2-3
len: 13
v_gene: TRBV9

CDR3aa: CASSLLGEREQFF
CDR3nt: TGCGCCAGCAGCTTGCTGGGGGAGCGGGAGCAGTTCTTC
d_gene: NA
abundance: NA
j_gene: TRBJ2-1
len: 13
v_gene: TRBV5-1

CDR3aa: CASSHGTISGEQFF
CDR3nt: TGTGCCAGCAGCCACGGGACTATTTCCGGTGAGCAGTTCTTC
d_gene: TRBD2
abundance: few
j_gene: TRBJ2-1
len: 14
v_gene: TRBV7-9